The clone carrying this TCR beta chain has a count of ten or more. Its antigen is as yet unknown. This entry comes from a study of regulatory T cells in long-lasting Graves disease. Study observations and caveats: Shared public clonotypes totalled over 2,500 in persistent patients, compared with about 930 in new patients. Persistent disease preferred TRBV28, TRBJ1-2 and TRBJ2-5; new disease, TRBV20-1 and TRBJ2-1.

Time point indicated: newly diagnosed GD, antithyroid drugs for less than 3 months. Extracted RNA from PBMCs served as the source of the TCR library. The TCR beta library used iRepertoire HTBI primers with Arm-PCR amplification of CDR3. TCRdb itself ran the multiplex PCR reads through MiXCR, one entry per CDR3 protein. The sample has roughly 610,000 distinct CDR3 sequences; 16% are singletons. CDR1 is SGHAT and CDR2 is FQNNGV in the germline V gene. Trimming took 3 bases from V and 3 from J; bases not matched to a gene: 6. This CDR3 has 15 residues. These data also formed part of another study, on T cells in Graves' hyperthyroidism and ophthalmopathy.

The TCR sequence derives from a woman aged 25 to 39 with Graves disease. The sample in question was peripheral blood mononuclear cells (PBMCs), obtained at new diagnosis, from a patient treated with antithyroid drugs. This chain connects TRBV11-2 to TRBJ2-3; 7 bases agree with TRBD2. The CDR3 loop is CASSLSLASTDTQYF. DNA of the CDR3: TGTGCCAGCAGCTTGTCACTAGCGTCGACAGATACGCAGTATTTT. Supplemented by reference TRBV11-2 and TRBJ2-3, the full variable domain reads EAGVAQSPRYKIIEKRQSVAFWCNPISGHATLYWYQQILGQGPKLLIQFQNNGVVDDSQLPKDRFSAERLKGVDSTLKIQPAKLEDSAVYLCASSLSLASTDTQYFGPGTRLTVL.